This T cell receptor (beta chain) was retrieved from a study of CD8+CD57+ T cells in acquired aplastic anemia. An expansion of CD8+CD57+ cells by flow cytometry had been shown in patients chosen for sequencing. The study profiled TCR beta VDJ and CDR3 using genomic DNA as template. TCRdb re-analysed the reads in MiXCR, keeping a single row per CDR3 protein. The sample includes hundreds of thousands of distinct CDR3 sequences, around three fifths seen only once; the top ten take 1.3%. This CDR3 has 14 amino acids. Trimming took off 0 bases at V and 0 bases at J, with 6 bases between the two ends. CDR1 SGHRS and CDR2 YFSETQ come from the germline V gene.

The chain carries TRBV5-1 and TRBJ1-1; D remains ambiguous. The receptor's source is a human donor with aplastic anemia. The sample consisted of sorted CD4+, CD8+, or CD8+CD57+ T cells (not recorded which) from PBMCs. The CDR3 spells CASSLEFLNTEAFF. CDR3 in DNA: TGCGCCAGCAGCTTGGAATTTTTGAACACTGAAGCTTTCTTT.